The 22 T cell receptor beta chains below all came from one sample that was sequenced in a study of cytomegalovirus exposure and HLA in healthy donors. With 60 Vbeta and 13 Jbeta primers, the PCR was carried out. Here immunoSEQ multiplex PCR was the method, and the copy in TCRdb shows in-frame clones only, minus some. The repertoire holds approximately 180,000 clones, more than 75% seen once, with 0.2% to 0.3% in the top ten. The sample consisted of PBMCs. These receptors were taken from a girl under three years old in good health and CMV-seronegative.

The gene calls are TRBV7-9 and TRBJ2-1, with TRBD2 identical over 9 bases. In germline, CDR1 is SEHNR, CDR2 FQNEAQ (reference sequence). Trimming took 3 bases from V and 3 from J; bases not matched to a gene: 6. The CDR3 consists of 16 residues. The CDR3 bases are TGTGCCAGCAGCTTTGTGATAGCGGGGGTCTACAATGAGCAGTTCTTC. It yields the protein CASSFVIAGVYNEQFF.

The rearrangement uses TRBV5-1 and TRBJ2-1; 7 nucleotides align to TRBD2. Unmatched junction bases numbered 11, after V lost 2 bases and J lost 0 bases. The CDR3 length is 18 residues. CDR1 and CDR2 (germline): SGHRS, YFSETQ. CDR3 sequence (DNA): TGCGCCAGCAGCTTTCCACCGCCGCGGGAGCACTCCTACAATGAGCAGTTCTTC. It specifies CASSFPPPREHSYNEQFF.

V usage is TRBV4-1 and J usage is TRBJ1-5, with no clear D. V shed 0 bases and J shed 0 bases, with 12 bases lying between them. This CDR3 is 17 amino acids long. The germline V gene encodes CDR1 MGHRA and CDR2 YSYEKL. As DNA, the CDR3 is TGCGCCAGCAGCCAAGATTCGCGGCATCATAGCAATCAGCCCCAGCATTTT. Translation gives CASSQDSRHHSNQPQHF.

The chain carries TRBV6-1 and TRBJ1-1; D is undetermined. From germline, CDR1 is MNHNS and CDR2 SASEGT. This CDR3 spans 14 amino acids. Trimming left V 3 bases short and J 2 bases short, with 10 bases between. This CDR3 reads CASSDVAVNTEAFF. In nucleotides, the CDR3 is TGTGCCAGCAGTGATGTAGCAGTAAACACTGAAGCTTTCTTT.

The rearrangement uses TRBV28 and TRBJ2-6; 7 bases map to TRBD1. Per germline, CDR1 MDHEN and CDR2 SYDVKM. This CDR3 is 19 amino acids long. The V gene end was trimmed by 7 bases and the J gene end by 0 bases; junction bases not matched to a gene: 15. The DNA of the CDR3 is TGTGCCAGCACCCAACTTACCGGGACAGTCTTCTCTGGGGCCAACGTCCTGACTTTC. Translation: CASTQLTGTVFSGANVLTF.

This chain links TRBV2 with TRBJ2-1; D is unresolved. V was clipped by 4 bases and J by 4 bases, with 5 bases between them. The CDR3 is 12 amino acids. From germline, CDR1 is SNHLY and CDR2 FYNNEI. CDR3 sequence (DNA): TGTGCCAGCAGTGCTGAGTACAATGAGCAGTTCTTC. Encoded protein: CASSAEYNEQFF.

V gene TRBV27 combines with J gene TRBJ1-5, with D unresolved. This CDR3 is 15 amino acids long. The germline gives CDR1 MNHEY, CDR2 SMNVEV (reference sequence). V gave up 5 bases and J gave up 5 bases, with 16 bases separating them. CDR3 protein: CASSPRGPTDQPQHF. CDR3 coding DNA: TGTGCCAGCAGTCCCCGGGGTCCAACGGATCAGCCCCAGCATTTT.

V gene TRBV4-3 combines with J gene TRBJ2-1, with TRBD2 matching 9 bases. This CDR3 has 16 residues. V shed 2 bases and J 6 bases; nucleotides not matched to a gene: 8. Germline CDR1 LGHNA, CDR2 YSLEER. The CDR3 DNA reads TGCGCCAGCAGCCAATCCTCCCGACTAGCGGCCAATGAGCAGTTCTTC. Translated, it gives CASSQSSRLAANEQFF.

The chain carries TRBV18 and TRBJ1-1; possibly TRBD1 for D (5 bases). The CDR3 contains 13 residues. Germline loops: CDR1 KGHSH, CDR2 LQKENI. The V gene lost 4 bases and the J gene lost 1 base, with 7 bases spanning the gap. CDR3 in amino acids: CASSHDRNTEAFF. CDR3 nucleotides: TGTGCCAGCTCACACGACAGGAACACTGAAGCTTTCTTT.

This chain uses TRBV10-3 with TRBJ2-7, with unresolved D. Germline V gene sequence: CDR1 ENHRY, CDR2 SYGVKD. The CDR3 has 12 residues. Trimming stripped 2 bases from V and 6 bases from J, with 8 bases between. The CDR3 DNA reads TGTGCCATCAGTGAGATAGGAGCCGAGCAGTACTTC. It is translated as CAISEIGAEQYF.

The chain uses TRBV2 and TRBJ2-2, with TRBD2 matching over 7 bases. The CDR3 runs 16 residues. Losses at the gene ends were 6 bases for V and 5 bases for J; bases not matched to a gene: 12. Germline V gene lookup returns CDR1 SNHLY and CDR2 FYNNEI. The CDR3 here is CASRRVGGARTGELFF. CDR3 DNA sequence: TGTGCCAGCAGGAGGGTGGGAGGGGCGCGGACCGGGGAGCTGTTTTTT.

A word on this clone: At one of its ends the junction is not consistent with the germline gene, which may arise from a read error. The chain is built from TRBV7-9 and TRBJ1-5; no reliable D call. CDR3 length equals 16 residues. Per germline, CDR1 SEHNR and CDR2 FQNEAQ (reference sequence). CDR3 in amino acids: CSSSLYSGNSNQPQHF. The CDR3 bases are TGTTCCAGCAGCTTATATTCGGGGAATAGCAATCAGCCCCAGCATTTT.

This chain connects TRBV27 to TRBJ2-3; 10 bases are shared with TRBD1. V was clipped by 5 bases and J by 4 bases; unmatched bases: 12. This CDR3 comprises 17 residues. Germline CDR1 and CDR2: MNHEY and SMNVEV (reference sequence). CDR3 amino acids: CASSRGTGAGLADTQYF. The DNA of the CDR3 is TGTGCCAGCAGTCGAGGGACAGGGGCGGGTTTAGCAGATACGCAGTATTTT.

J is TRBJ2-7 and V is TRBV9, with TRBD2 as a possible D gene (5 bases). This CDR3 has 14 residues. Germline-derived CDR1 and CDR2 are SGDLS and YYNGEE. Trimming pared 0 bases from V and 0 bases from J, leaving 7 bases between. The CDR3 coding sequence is TGTGCCAGCAGCGTAGGGGAGCTCTCCTACGAGCAGTACTTC. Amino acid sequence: CASSVGELSYEQYF.

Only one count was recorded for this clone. The CDR3 sequence: CASSLGLAGSNEQFF. CDR3 nucleotides: TGTGCCAGCAGCTTGGGACTAGCGGGCTCCAATGAGCAGTTCTTC. This sequence joins TRBV13 and TRBJ2-1, with 12 nucleotides matching TRBD2. The ends lost 3 bases at V and 6 bases at J; junction bases unmatched: 3. The length of the CDR3 is 15 residues. Germline CDR1 is PRHDT and CDR2 is FYEKMQ (reference sequence).

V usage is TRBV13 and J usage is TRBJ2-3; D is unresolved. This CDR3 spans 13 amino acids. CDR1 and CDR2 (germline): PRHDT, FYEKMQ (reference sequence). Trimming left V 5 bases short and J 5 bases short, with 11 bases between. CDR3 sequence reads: CASSPLLEDTQYF. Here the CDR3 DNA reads TGTGCCAGCAGCCCGCTGCTAGAAGATACGCAGTATTTT. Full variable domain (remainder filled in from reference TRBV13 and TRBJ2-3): AAGVIQSPRHLIKEKRETATLKCYPIPRHDTVYWYQQGPGQDPQFLISFYEKMQSDKGSIPDRFSAQQFSDYHSELNMSSLELGDSALYFCASSPLLEDTQYFGPGTRLTVL.

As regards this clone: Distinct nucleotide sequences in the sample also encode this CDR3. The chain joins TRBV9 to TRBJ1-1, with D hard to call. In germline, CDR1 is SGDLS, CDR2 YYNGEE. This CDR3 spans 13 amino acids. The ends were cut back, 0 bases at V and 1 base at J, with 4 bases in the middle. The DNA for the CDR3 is TGTGCCAGCAGCGTAGCAGGGAACACTGAAGCTTTCTTT. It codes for CASSVAGNTEAFF.

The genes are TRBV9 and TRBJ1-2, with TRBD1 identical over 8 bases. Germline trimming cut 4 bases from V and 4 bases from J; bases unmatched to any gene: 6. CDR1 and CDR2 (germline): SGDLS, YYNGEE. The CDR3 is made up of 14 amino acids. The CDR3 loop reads CASSISGGAYGYTF. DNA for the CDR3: TGTGCCAGCAGCATCTCAGGGGGCGCCTATGGCTACACCTTC.

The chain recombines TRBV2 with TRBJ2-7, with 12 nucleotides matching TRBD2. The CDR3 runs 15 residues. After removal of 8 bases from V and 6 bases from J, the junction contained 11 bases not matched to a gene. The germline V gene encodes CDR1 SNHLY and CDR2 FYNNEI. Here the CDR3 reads CASLLSPGLAGEQYF. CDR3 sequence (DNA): TGTGCCAGCCTTTTGTCTCCGGGACTAGCGGGCGAGCAGTACTTC.

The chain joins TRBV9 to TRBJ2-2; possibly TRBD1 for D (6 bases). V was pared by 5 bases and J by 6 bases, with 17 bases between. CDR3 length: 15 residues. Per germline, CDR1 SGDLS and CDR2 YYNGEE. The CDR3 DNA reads TGTGCCAGCAGTAAACAGGGAGATAGTCCCGGGGAGCTGTTTTTT. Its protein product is CASSKQGDSPGELFF.

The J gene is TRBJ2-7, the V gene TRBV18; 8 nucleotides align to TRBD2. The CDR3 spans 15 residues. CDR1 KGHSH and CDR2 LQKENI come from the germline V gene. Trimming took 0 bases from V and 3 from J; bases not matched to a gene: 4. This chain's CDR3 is CASSPPGLEVYEQYF. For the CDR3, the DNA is TGTGCCAGCTCACCACCGGGACTAGAAGTCTACGAGCAGTACTTC.

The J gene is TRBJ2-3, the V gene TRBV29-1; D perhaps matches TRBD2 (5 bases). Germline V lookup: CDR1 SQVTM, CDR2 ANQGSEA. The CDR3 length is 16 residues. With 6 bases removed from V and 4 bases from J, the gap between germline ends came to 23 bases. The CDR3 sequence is CSVETVTSYPPDTQYF. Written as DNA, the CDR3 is TGCAGCGTCGAAACTGTAACTAGTTACCCGCCAGATACGCAGTATTTT.